This T cell receptor beta chain stems from a study of spatial heterogeneity in lung cancer. Germline assignment: CDR1 LGHNA and CDR2 YNFKEQ. The CDR3 has 15 amino acids. J gave up 1 base and V 3 bases, and 3 bases lay outside the gene matches. This clonotype is judged medium-sized. Its matching antigen is unknown. This beta chain slipped into a library made for alpha chains as a stray read, so its size is not meaningful. Time point indicated: sample taken at primary tumor resection. Study-wide results and caveats: It was found that expanded intratumoral alpha and beta TCR counts tracked tumor mutation counts.

Single TCR cDNA molecules each had their own unique molecular identifier. TCRdb re-analysed the 5' RACE reads in MiXCR, keeping a single row per CDR3 protein. This sample has more than 15,000 distinct CDR3 sequences, with around 6.2% found just once. V is TRBV4-2 and J is TRBJ1-1; the match to TRBD1 covers 9 bases. The sequencing here drew on lung tumor tissue, taken at surgery. The sequence derives from a male donor with early-stage non-small cell lung cancer. CDR3 DNA sequence: TGTGCCAGCAGCCAGGGACAGGGACCGAACACTGAAGCTTTCTTT. It encodes CASSQGQGPNTEAFF.